These 4 T cell receptor beta chains were sequenced from one sample in a study of T-cell memory formation after mild COVID-19. MiXCR, run by TCRdb on the 5' RACE reads, gives a single entry per CDR3 protein. This table has 40,000 to 60,000 distinct CDR3 sequences, 9.3% appearing once. Material: PBMCs or a T cell subset sorted from them (not recorded which). Every receptor here comes from an adult woman who had mild COVID-19 (a few samples of this study predate the infection). Cell type and time point are not known.

This clonotype was detected many times. The chain couples TRBV27 to TRBJ1-5, with 9 bases lining up with TRBD1. Germline loops: CDR1 MNHEY, CDR2 SMNVEV (reference sequence). The CDR3 covers 17 residues. V lost 6 bases to trimming and J lost 3 bases; unmatched junction nucleotides: 12. The CDR3: CASRPSPRTGDNQPQHF. The CDR3 nucleotides are TGTGCCAGCAGGCCCTCGCCCCGGACAGGGGACAATCAGCCCCAGCATTTT.

The V and J genes are TRBV16 and TRBJ1-2, with 7 bases fitting TRBD1. Trimming removed 2 bases from V and 6 bases from J; junction bases left unmatched: 9. Per the germline V gene, CDR1 is KGHSY and CDR2 is FQNENV. CDR3 size: 15 residues. The CDR3 nucleotides are TGTGCCAGCAGCCAAACCCGGGACAGCGGCAATGGCTACACCTTC. Encoded protein: CASSQTRDSGNGYTF. Supplemented by reference TRBV16 and TRBJ1-2, the full variable domain reads GEEVAQTPKHLVRGEGQKAKLYCAPIKGHSYVFWYQQVLKNEFKFLISFQNENVFDETGMPKERFSAKCLPNSPCSLEIQATKLEDSAVYFCASSQTRDSGNGYTFGSGTRLTVV.

The rearrangement uses TRBV18 and TRBJ1-6; TRBD1 matches at 9 bases. This CDR3 spans 15 amino acids. CDR1 is KGHSH and CDR2 is LQKENI in the germline V gene. The trim removed 8 bases at V and 3 bases at J, leaving 5 bases unmatched. CDR3 in DNA: TGTGCCAGCCATGGACAGGGGATCTATAATTCACCCCTCCACTTT. It encodes CASHGQGIYNSPLHF.

The chain carries TRBV19 and TRBJ2-7, with 12 bases that match TRBD1. The germline V gene has CDR1 LNHDA and CDR2 SQIVND (reference sequence). This CDR3 spans 15 amino acids. V trimming: 4 bases; J trimming: 5 bases; junction bases outside the gene matches: 6. Here the CDR3 reads CASSSAGTGGNEQYF. CDR3 nucleotide sequence: TGTGCCAGTAGTAGCGCCGGGACAGGGGGCAACGAGCAGTACTTC.